This T cell receptor (beta chain) was sequenced in a study of blood T cell repertoires in COVID-19. The data were produced by immunoSEQ multiplex PCR, yet TCRdb's version contains in-frame clones alone and is incomplete. The sample contains some 220,000 clones, 87% of which appear only once. Germline loops: CDR1 LNHDA, CDR2 SQIVND (reference sequence). Trimming took 1 base from V and 1 from J; bases not matched to a gene: 4. The CDR3 is 16 amino acids. The genes are TRBV19 and TRBJ1-5; 7 bases line up with TRBD1. This clonotype originated in a woman in her late teens or twenties who had recovered from COVID-19. Sample: peripheral blood. The CDR3 DNA reads as TGTGCCAGTAGTATAGTGACAGGGAGAAGCAATCAGCCCCAGCATTTT. It specifies CASSIVTGRSNQPQHF.